This T cell receptor (beta chain) was sequenced for a study of T cells in Graves' hyperthyroidism and ophthalmopathy. Active moderate-to-severe ophthalmopathy, Clinical Activity Score at least 3, NOSPECS at least 4, under 3 months' duration. Out of over 7.5 ml of fresh peripheral blood came the PBMCs. Findings and limits, study-wide: Most thyroid clonotypes expanded above 0.001 were also detected in blood. Onset of ophthalmopathy came a median around 7.1 months after the model predicted it.

There are many counts of this clonotype. Its antigen is unknown. The investigators amplified TCR beta CDR3 regions from RNA transcripts. Carried out on the TCR CDR3, a first-round RT-PCR used the HTBI primer set. TCRdb reanalysed the multiplex PCR reads using MiXCR and keeps one entry per CDR3 protein. The sample records fewer than 750,000 distinct CDR3 sequences, around 13% being singletons. The length of the CDR3 is 14 residues. V shed 3 bases, J shed 10 bases, and the junction held 13 bases outside the gene matches. The germline V gene has CDR1 DFQATT and CDR2 SNEGSKA (reference sequence). The chain couples TRBV20-1 to TRBJ2-3; 7 bases match TRBD2. The receptor comes from a woman aged 45-60 years with Graves' ophthalmopathy. Material for sequencing was blood. CDR3 nucleotides: TGCAGTGCTAGCGGTAGCGGGCCCGTTAGGGCGCAGTATTTT. Translated: CSASGSGPVRAQYF.